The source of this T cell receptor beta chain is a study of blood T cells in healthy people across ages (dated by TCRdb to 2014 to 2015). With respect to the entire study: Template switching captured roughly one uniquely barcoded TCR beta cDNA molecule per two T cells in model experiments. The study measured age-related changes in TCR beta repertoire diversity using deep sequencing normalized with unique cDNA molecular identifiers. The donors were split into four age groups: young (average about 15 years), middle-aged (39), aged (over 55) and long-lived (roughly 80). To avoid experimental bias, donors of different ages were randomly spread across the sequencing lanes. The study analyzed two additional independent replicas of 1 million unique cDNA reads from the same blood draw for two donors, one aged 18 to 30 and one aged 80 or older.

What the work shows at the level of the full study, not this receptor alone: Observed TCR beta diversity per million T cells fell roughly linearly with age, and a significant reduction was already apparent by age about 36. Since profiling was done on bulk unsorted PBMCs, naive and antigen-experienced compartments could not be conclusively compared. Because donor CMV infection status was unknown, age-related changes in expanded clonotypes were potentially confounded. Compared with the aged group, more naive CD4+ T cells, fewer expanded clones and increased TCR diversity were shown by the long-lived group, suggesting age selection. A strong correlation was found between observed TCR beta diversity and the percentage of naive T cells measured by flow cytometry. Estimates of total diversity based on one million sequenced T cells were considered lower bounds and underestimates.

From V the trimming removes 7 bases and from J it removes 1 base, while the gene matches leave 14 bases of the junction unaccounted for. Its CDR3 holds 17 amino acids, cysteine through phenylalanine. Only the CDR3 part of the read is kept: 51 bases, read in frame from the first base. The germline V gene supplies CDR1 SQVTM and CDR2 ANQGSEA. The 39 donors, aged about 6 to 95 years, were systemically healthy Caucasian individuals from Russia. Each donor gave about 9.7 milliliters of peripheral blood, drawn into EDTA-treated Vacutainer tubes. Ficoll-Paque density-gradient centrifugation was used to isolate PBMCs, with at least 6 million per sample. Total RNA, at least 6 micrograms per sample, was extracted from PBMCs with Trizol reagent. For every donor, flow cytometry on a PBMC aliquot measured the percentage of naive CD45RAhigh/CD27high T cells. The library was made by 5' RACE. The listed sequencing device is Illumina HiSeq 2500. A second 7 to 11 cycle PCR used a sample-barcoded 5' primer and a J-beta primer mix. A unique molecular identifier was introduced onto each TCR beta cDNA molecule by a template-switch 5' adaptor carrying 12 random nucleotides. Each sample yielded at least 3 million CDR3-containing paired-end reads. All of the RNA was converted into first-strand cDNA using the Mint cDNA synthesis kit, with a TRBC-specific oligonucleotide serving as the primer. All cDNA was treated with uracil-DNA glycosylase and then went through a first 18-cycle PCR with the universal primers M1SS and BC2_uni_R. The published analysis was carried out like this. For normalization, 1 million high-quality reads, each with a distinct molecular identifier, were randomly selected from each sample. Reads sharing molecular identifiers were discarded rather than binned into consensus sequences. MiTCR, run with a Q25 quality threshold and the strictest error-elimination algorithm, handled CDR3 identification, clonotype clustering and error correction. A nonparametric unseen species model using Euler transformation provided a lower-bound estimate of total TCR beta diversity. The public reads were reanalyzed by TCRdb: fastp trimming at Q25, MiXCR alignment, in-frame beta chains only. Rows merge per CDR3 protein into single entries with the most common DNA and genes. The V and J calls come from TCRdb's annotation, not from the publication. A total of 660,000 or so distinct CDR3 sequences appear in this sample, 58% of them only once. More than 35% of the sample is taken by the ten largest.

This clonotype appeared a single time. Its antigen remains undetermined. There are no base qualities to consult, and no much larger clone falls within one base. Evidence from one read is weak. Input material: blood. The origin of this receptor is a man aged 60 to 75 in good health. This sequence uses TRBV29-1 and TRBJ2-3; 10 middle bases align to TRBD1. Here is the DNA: TGCAGCGCTAGCCCCGGACAGGGGGTCGGTGGCACAGATACGCAGTATTTT. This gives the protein CSASPGQGVGGTDTQYF.